This TCR beta chain stems from a study of monozygotic twins with inflammatory bowel disease (dated by TCRdb to the late 2010s). The study in broad terms: The full study comprised 30 or so monozygotic twin pairs: nine German pairs (four IBD-concordant, five IBD-discordant) and 19 IBD-discordant Danish pairs. Disease-associated traits were sought mainly through comparisons between IBD patients and their genetically identical healthy co-twins within discordant pairs. Each individual had, on average, about 151 000 unique TCRalpha sequences and 181 000 unique TCRbeta sequences available for analysis.

The paper's findings and limits, for the study overall: No single strong signal or clonotype linked to IBD turned up in the results, so the idea that one exists was not supported. Distinction between different T cell subtypes could not be achieved in the analysis. Compared with healthy twins, IBD patients had fewer clonotypes in common with other individuals, a difference most pronounced in patients showing signs of disease activity. Differing immunosuppressive treatments among patients may have added background noise and inter-individual variability to the repertoires. Concordant and discordant twins showed no difference in repertoire similarity, possibly because of limited statistical power. IBD patients had lower TCRbeta repertoire diversity, measured by the inverse Simpson index, than their healthy co-twins.

The CDR3 covers 14 residues, taking in both the cysteine and the phenylalanine. Only the protein sequence is given. The germline V gene specifies SQVTM as CDR1 and ANQGSEA as CDR2. The library was prepared using 5' RACE. Each TCR library was prepared from around 3,400 ng of total RNA. For each sample, cDNA was synthesized in eight separate reactions using SMARTScribe reverse transcriptase. During cDNA synthesis, template switching was used to introduce unique molecular identifiers that contained a 6-nucleotide sample barcode. TCRalpha and TCRbeta cDNA was amplified in two nested PCRs of 16 and 9 cycles, and bead purification was carried out after each PCR. Before amplification, the cDNA was both treated with uracil DNA-glycosylase and purified with the QIAquick PCR purification kit. The second PCR added Illumina TruSeq-compatible adapters along with sample-specific barcodes. TapeStation and Qubit were used to check library quality and concentration, and 4.5 to 6.5 ng of each library was pooled. Sequencing of pooled libraries was carried out on an Illumina HiSeq2500 single-index Rapid Run using 2 x 100 bp reads and custom sequencing primers. The authors' pipeline ran thus. UMI-based consensus assembly with MiGEC version 1.2.6 was used to correct PCR and sequencing errors. V(D)J alignment, clonotype assembly and CDR3 extraction were performed with MiXCR version 2.1.1. To normalise gene usage, clonotype sharing and MAIT/NKT TCR abundance, the top 1000, 10 000 and 20 000 clonotypes in each sample were analysed. Diversity was computed as the inverse Simpson index with the vegan R package after downsampling to 27 000 UMIs. Paired Mann-Whitney U tests were applied to discordant twin pairs, and Benjamini-Hochberg correction was used for multiple testing. TCRdb reprocessed the reads and assigns one entry to each CDR3 protein sequence, leaving out DNA. These V and J calls are TCRdb output, not the study's own analysis. The sample table gives 400,000 to 500,000 distinct CDR3 sequences. The ten largest make up under 3% of the sample.

From each donor, an approximately 2.4 ml peripheral blood sample was drawn into PAXgene tubes and stored at -80 degrees C. Without any T cell sorting, total RNA was extracted from whole blood using the PAXgene blood miRNA kit on an automated QIAcube. Peripheral blood from monozygotic twin pairs concordant or discordant for inflammatory bowel disease was subjected to deep TCRalpha and TCRbeta repertoire profiling with unique molecular barcoding. For every twin pair, smoking habits were documented, and each individual was categorised as a current, former or never smoker. Comments on this clonotype: This clone's antigen is unknown.

Input material: blood. This TCR came from a human donor with ulcerative colitis or Crohn's disease, or a healthy co-twin of an affected twin (not recorded which). The chain is made from TRBV29-1 and TRBJ2-5; as DNA is missing, the TRBD2 call by TCRdb cannot be tested. Here the CDR3 is given as CSVEDRGRKETQYF.